A selection of T cell receptor beta chains follows, all from one sample in a study of cytomegalovirus exposure and HLA in healthy donors. Libraries were prepared by immunoSEQ multiplex PCR; TCRdb keeps only in-frame clonotypes and omits some of them. The sample yields roughly 170,000 clones, 80% to 90% seen once. The specimen was PBMCs. The receptor source for this set is a girl aged 2 to 10 in good health and CMV-seropositive. The CDR3 runs from the conserved cysteine through the conserved F or W. Each record gives: V gene, clone size, J gene, D gene, CDR3 DNA, CDR3 protein. D genes are given only for firm matches. Size is stated for part of the rows, as once, few or many counts, or as a class when the clone is expanded.

V gene: TRBV19
clone size: NA
J gene: TRBJ1-4
D gene: TRBD1
CDR3 DNA: TGTGCCAGTAGGAAGACAGGGTGGCCCGAAAAACTGTTTTTT
CDR3 protein: CASRKTGWPEKLFF

V gene: TRBV6-6
clone size: NA
J gene: TRBJ1-1
D gene: NA
CDR3 DNA: TGTGCCAGCATTCAGGACACTGAAGCTTTCTTT
CDR3 protein: CASIQDTEAFF

V gene: TRBV4-2
clone size: NA
J gene: TRBJ1-1
D gene: NA
CDR3 DNA: TGTGCCAGCAGCCAAGTTTCCGGGGAACCGAACACTGAAGCTTTCTTT
CDR3 protein: CASSQVSGEPNTEAFF

V gene: TRBV6-1
clone size: NA
J gene: TRBJ1-1
D gene: NA
CDR3 DNA: TGTGCCAGCAGTGAAGGGCAGGGGAACACTGAAGCTTTCTTT
CDR3 protein: CASSEGQGNTEAFF

V gene: TRBV28
clone size: NA
J gene: TRBJ2-1
D gene: NA
CDR3 DNA: TGTGCCAGCACCCCACTTTCGGCGGGTCGGGGTGAGCAGTTCTTC
CDR3 protein: CASTPLSAGRGEQFF

V gene: TRBV6-6
clone size: NA
J gene: TRBJ2-2
D gene: TRBD2
CDR3 DNA: TGTGCCAGCTCACGGGACTACGTGAACACCGGGGAGCTGTTTTTT
CDR3 protein: CASSRDYVNTGELFF

V gene: TRBV20-1
clone size: NA
J gene: TRBJ1-2
D gene: NA
CDR3 DNA: TGCAGTGTTAGGGGAGGACGCGTCTACACCTTC
CDR3 protein: CSVRGGRVYTF

V gene: TRBV11-3
clone size: NA
J gene: TRBJ2-7
D gene: TRBD2
CDR3 DNA: TGTGCCAGCAGCTTGGAGCGGGGGGAGCAGTACTTC
CDR3 protein: CASSLERGEQYF

V gene: TRBV6-1
clone size: NA
J gene: TRBJ2-3
D gene: TRBD1
CDR3 DNA: TGTGCCAGCAGGCCGGGACAGGGGTCTGCAGATACGCAGTATTTT
CDR3 protein: CASRPGQGSADTQYF

V gene: TRBV28
clone size: NA
J gene: TRBJ1-1
D gene: TRBD1
CDR3 DNA: TGTGCCAGCATTCAAACAGGGGGGAACACTGAAGCTTTCTTT
CDR3 protein: CASIQTGGNTEAFF

V gene: TRBV2
clone size: NA
J gene: TRBJ1-1
D gene: TRBD1
CDR3 DNA: TGTGCCAGCAGAAACAGGGGGGTCTTGAACACTGAAGCTTTCTTT
CDR3 protein: CASRNRGVLNTEAFF

V gene: TRBV30
clone size: NA
J gene: TRBJ1-5
D gene: TRBD1
CDR3 DNA: TGTGCCTGGAGTGTTAAGGACAGGACGAATCAGCCCCAGCATTTT
CDR3 protein: CAWSVKDRTNQPQHF

V gene: TRBV7-3
clone size: NA
J gene: TRBJ1-2
D gene: TRBD1
CDR3 DNA: TGTGCCAGCAGTCTGGGACAGGGTCGTGGCTACACCTTC
CDR3 protein: CASSLGQGRGYTF

V gene: TRBV5-6
clone size: NA
J gene: TRBJ1-3
D gene: TRBD1
CDR3 DNA: TGTGCCAGCAGCGGGGACAGCTCTGGAAACACCATATATTTT
CDR3 protein: CASSGDSSGNTIYF

V gene: TRBV5-4
clone size: NA
J gene: TRBJ2-3
D gene: TRBD2
CDR3 DNA: TGTGCCAGCAGCTTGGGACTAGCGGGGCGCACAGATACGCAGTATTTT
CDR3 protein: CASSLGLAGRTDTQYF

V gene: TRBV30
clone size: NA
J gene: TRBJ1-5
D gene: TRBD1
CDR3 DNA: TGTGCCTGGAGTCCCCCGGGACAGGGACCCGAATTTAGCAATCAGCCCCAGCATTTT
CDR3 protein: CAWSPPGQGPEFSNQPQHF

V gene: TRBV19
clone size: NA
J gene: TRBJ1-5
D gene: NA
CDR3 DNA: TGTGCCAGTCGGGATCCCAGAAATCAGCCCCAGCATTTT
CDR3 protein: CASRDPRNQPQHF

V gene: TRBV6-5
clone size: NA
J gene: TRBJ2-1
D gene: NA
CDR3 DNA: TGTGCCAGCAGTTCCCAAGGGACTTACTACAATGAGCAGTTCTTC
CDR3 protein: CASSSQGTYYNEQFF

V gene: TRBV11-3
clone size: NA
J gene: TRBJ1-1
D gene: TRBD1
CDR3 DNA: TGTGCCAGCAGCCCACAGGGGACTAACACTGAAGCTTTCTTT
CDR3 protein: CASSPQGTNTEAFF

V gene: TRBV2
clone size: few
J gene: TRBJ1-1
D gene: NA
CDR3 DNA: TGTGCCAGCAGTGAGACAGCGCGCTACACTGAAGCTTTCTTT
CDR3 protein: CASSETARYTEAFF

V gene: TRBV6-6
clone size: NA
J gene: TRBJ2-5
D gene: NA
CDR3 DNA: TGTGCCAGCATCCCCTCGAAGGGGTGGCTAACCCAGTACTTC
CDR3 protein: CASIPSKGWLTQYF

V gene: TRBV25-1
clone size: NA
J gene: TRBJ2-3
D gene: TRBD2
CDR3 DNA: TGTGCCAGCAATGGGCGGGAGTCGGGAGATACGCAGTATTTT
CDR3 protein: CASNGRESGDTQYF

V gene: TRBV11-2
clone size: NA
J gene: TRBJ2-7
D gene: TRBD1
CDR3 DNA: TGTGCCAGCAGCCGAGAGGCAGGGGGCGCCTACGAGCAGTACTTC
CDR3 protein: CASSREAGGAYEQYF

V gene: TRBV5-1
clone size: few
J gene: TRBJ1-1
D gene: NA
CDR3 DNA: TGCGCCAGCAGCTTGACAGGGAAAACTGAAGCTTTCTTT
CDR3 protein: CASSLTGKTEAFF

V gene: TRBV7-8
clone size: NA
J gene: TRBJ1-5
D gene: NA
CDR3 DNA: TGTGCCAGCAGCCCAGGAGGCGGGGGGGGGTTCAATCAGCCCCAGCATTTT
CDR3 protein: CASSPGGGGGFNQPQHF

V gene: TRBV2
clone size: many
J gene: TRBJ2-1
D gene: TRBD1
CDR3 DNA: TGTGCCACACAGGGGTTCAATGAGCAGTTCTTC
CDR3 protein: CATQGFNEQFF

V gene: TRBV7-3
clone size: NA
J gene: TRBJ2-3
D gene: NA
CDR3 DNA: TGTGCCAGCAGCTTCAGGGGAAGGGGAGATACGCAGTATTTT
CDR3 protein: CASSFRGRGDTQYF

V gene: TRBV10-2
clone size: NA
J gene: TRBJ2-7
D gene: NA
CDR3 DNA: TGCGCCAGCAGTAGGACAGACTACGAGCAGTACTTC
CDR3 protein: CASSRTDYEQYF